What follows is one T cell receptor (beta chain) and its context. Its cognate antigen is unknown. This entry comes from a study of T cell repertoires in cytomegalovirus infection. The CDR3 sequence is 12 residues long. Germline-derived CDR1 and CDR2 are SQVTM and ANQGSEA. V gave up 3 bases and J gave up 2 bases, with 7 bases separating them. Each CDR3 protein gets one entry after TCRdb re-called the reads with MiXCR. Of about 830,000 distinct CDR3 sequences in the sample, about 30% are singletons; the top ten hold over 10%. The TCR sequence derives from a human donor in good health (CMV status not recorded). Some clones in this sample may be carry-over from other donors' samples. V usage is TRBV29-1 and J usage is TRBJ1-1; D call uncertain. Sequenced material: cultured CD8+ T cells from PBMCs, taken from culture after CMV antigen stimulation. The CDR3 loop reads CSVEMGNTEAFF. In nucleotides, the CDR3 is TGCAGCGTTGAGATGGGTAACACTGAAGCTTTCTTT.